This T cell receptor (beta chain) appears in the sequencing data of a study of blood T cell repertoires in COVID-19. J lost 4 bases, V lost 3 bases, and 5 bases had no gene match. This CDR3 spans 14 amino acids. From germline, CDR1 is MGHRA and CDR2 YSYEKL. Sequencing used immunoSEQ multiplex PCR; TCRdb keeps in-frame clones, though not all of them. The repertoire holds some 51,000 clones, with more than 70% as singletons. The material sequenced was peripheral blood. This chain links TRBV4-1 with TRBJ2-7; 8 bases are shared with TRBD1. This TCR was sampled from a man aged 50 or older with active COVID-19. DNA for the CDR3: TGCGCCAGCAGCCACTTCCGGGACAGGTACGAGCAGTACTTC. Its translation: CASSHFRDRYEQYF.